Listed here is a single TCR beta chain. No antigen is known for it. The data belong to a study of T cell responses to AZD1222 COVID-19 vaccine. Study as a whole: Researchers grouped second doses given at about 4 or about 12 weeks into one pool. General observations from the study: Among the donors, most were white British and more were female, and clonal diversity was possibly underestimated. At 160-218 and 743-854, vaccine-associated CD4 TCRs were dominant, and they spanned spike. Reports say nearly half of spike-specific TCRs go after unmutated variant regions.

TCRdb keeps only in-frame clones here, not all; method: immunoSEQ multiplex PCR. The sample lists under 150,000 clones, over 90% occurring once. Germline V gene sequence: CDR1 SGHVS, CDR2 FQNEAQ. Trimming pared 4 bases from V and 4 bases from J, leaving 11 bases between. The CDR3 spans 15 residues. The chain couples TRBV7-8 to TRBJ2-6; perhaps D is TRBD1 or TRBD2 (5 bases each). The starting material was peripheral blood, obtained on day 0 of AZD1222 vaccination. This clonotype was sampled from an adult in good health. CDR3 sequence (DNA): TGTGCCAGCAGCTCCCGGGGCGCCGGGGCCAACGTCCTGACTTTC. Amino acid sequence: CASSSRGAGANVLTF.